The 10 T cell receptor beta chains presented below share a single source sample, sequenced in a study of cytomegalovirus exposure and HLA in healthy donors. 13 Jbeta primers and 60 Vbeta primers were used for the PCR. Clones were read by immunoSEQ multiplex PCR, and TCRdb kept only the in-frame ones, dropping some. Of roughly 160,000 clones listed, around 80% were seen once; the top ten hold 1%. Sequencing was done on a sample of PBMCs. The receptors were sampled from a woman between 50 and 59 years old in good health and CMV-seropositive.

Concerning this clone itself: Its ends do not fully match the called genes, so a read error is possible. This rearrangement joins TRBV7-9 to TRBJ2-1; 8 bases are a match to TRBD1. This CDR3 has 16 residues. Germline-derived CDR1 and CDR2 are SEHNR and FQNEAQ (reference sequence). The CDR3 sequence is CSSSKEGQGAYNEQFF. DNA for the CDR3: TGTTCCAGCAGCAAAGAAGGACAGGGTGCTTACAATGAGCAGTTCTTC.

The V and J genes are TRBV9 and TRBJ2-1, with 8 bases matching TRBD2. The CDR3 runs to 16 residues. The V gene end was trimmed by 0 bases and the J gene end by 0 bases; junction bases not matched to a gene: 2. Germline CDR1 reads SGDLS; CDR2 reads YYNGEE. The CDR3 sequence: CASSVVGTSSYNEQFF. The CDR3 DNA reads as TGTGCCAGCAGCGTAGTAGGGACTAGCTCCTACAATGAGCAGTTCTTC.

The chain carries TRBV9 and TRBJ1-5, with D possibly being TRBD1 (6 bases). The CDR3 is made up of 15 amino acids. Germline V CDR1 and CDR2: SGDLS, YYNGEE. Trimming cost V 4 bases and J 0 bases, with 11 bases left between them. The CDR3 DNA reads as TGTGCCAGCAGCCGGGACATCGATAGCAATCAGCCCCAGCATTTT. It codes for CASSRDIDSNQPQHF. Combining the CDR3 with reference TRBV9 and TRBJ1-5 gives the whole variable domain DSGVTQTPKHLITATGQRVTLRCSPRSGDLSVYWYQQSLDQGLQFLIQYYNGEERAKGNILERFSAQQFPDLHSELNLSSLELGDSALYFCASSRDIDSNQPQHFGDGTRLSIL.

This clone is a singleton in its sample. The chain is built from TRBV7-8 and TRBJ2-2; 8 bases agree with TRBD1. The CDR3 totals 20 residues. The germline gives CDR1 SGHVS, CDR2 FQNEAQ. V shed 7 bases and J 0 bases; nucleotides not matched to a gene: 19. The CDR3 loop is CASNLETGTGFNPNTGELFF. In DNA form, the CDR3 reads TGTGCCAGCAACCTAGAAACCGGGACAGGCTTCAATCCGAACACCGGGGAGCTGTTTTTT.

The V gene is TRBV5-4, the J gene TRBJ1-3; D perhaps matches TRBD1 (5 bases). Trimming cost V 4 bases and J 1 base, with 12 bases left between them. This CDR3 contains 15 residues. CDR1 and CDR2 from the germline V gene are SGHNT and YYREEE (reference sequence). The CDR3 sequence: CASSLDSQSGNTIYF. CDR3 DNA sequence: TGTGCCAGCAGCCTAGACAGCCAGTCTGGAAACACCATATATTTT.

This clone was seen more than once but under ten times. This chain links TRBV18 with TRBJ2-7; 7 positions match TRBD2. CDR1 and CDR2 from the germline V gene are KGHSH and LQKENI. The junction had 4 bases not matched to a gene; V was cut back by 4 bases and J by 4 bases. The CDR3 has 13 amino acids. The CDR3 DNA reads TGTGCCAGCTCACGGACTAGTGGGTACGAGCAGTACTTC. Its translation: CASSRTSGYEQYF. Using reference TRBV18 and TRBJ2-7 for the parts outside the CDR3, the full variable domain is NAGVMQNPRHLVRRRGQEARLRCSPMKGHSHVYWYRQLPEEGLKFMVYLQKENIIDESGMPKERFSAEFPKEGPSILRIQQVVRGDSAAYFCASSRTSGYEQYFGPGTRLTVT.

The chain joins TRBV5-1 to TRBJ2-1, with TRBD2 as a possible D gene (6 bases). The CDR3 extends over 20 amino acids. V dropped 0 bases and J dropped 1 base, with 23 bases sitting between them. CDR1 is SGHRS, CDR2 YFSETQ, per germline. CDR3 region: CASSLAESSRREGSYNEQFF. The CDR3 region has the DNA TGCGCCAGCAGCTTGGCCGAATCTTCTAGGCGGGAAGGGTCCTACAATGAGCAGTTCTTC.

V and J are TRBV20-1 and TRBJ2-7, with D uncertain. V was shortened by 5 bases and J by 3 bases, with 8 bases between the two germline ends. The CDR3 has 11 amino acids. Germline CDR1 and CDR2: DFQATT and SNEGSKA (reference sequence). The DNA for the CDR3 is TGCAGTGCTTCACAGAGCTACGAGCAGTACTTC. Translating gives CSASQSYEQYF.

The V and J genes are TRBV27 and TRBJ1-1, with TRBD1 matching 9 bases. Trimming cost V 0 bases and J 7 bases; bases outside gene matches: 12. The germline CDR1 and CDR2 sequences are MNHEY and SMNVEV (reference sequence). The CDR3 sequence is 17 residues long. CDR3 sequence reads: CASSLSPGQGDFGEAFF. The CDR3, as DNA: TGTGCCAGCAGTTTATCACCGGGACAGGGAGATTTTGGTGAAGCTTTCTTT.

This chain uses TRBV4-2 with TRBJ1-1, with 7 bases aligning to TRBD1. Per germline, CDR1 LGHNA and CDR2 YNFKEQ. The V gene end was trimmed by 3 bases and the J gene end by 4 bases; junction bases not matched to a gene: 2. The CDR3 sequence is 13 residues long. This CDR3 reads CASSQGQFTEAFF. CDR3 DNA sequence: TGTGCCAGCAGCCAGGGACAGTTCACTGAAGCTTTCTTT.